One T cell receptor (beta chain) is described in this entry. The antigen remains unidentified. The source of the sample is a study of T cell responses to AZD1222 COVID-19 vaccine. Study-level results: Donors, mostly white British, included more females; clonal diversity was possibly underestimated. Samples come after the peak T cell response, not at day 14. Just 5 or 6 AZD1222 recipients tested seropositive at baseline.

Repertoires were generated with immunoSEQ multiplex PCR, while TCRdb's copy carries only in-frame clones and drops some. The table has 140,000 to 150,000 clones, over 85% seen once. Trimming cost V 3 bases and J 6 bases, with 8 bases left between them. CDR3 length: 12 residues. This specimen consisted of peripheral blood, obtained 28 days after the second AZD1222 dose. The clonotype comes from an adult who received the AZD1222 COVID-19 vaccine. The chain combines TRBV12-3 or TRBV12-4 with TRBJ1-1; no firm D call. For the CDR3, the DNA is TGTGCCAGCAGTTTTAAGGGAGCTGAAGCTTTCTTT. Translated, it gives CASSFKGAEAFF.